This is a list of T cell receptor beta chains from one sample in a study of T cell responses to AZD1222 COVID-19 vaccine. TCRdb keeps only in-frame clones here, not all; method: immunoSEQ multiplex PCR. The sample consists of about 120,000 clones, roughly 88% of them appearing once. The sequences come from peripheral blood, collected 28 days after the second AZD1222 dose. These receptors originate from an adult who received the AZD1222 COVID-19 vaccine. CDR3s include the opening cysteine and the closing phenylalanine or tryptophan. D genes are given only for firm matches. The size of a clone is reported for some rows only, either as once, few or many, or as a class for expanded clones.

>.|TRBV11-2|TRBJ2-7|.
CASSLGLHSYEQYF
TGTGCCAGCAGCCTGGGGCTGCACTCCTACGAGCAGTACTTC
>.|TRBV5-6|TRBJ2-5|.
CASSSWAGETQYF
TGTGCCAGCAGCTCCTGGGCCGGTGAGACCCAGTACTTC
>.|TRBV7-3|TRBJ2-1|TRBD2
CASSSGLAGAGYNEQFF
TGTGCCAGCAGCTCGGGACTAGCGGGAGCGGGATACAATGAGCAGTTCTTC
>.|TRBV2|TRBJ1-2|.
CASSAMTVNYGYTF
TGTGCCAGCAGTGCGATGACTGTGAACTATGGCTACACCTTC
>.|TRBV18|TRBJ2-7|TRBD2
CASSPGTSGIYSYEQYF
TGTGCCAGCTCACCCGGGACTAGCGGGATCTATTCCTACGAGCAGTACTTC
>.|TRBV18|TRBJ1-3|.
CASSPGSPASGNTIYF
TGTGCCAGCTCACCAGGGTCACCTGCGTCTGGAAACACCATATATTTT
>.|TRBV6-5|TRBJ1-1|TRBD1
CASSLDRGRPEAFF
TGTGCCAGCAGCCTGGACAGGGGGAGGCCTGAAGCTTTCTTT
>.|TRBV5-6|TRBJ2-3|.
CASSVTDTQYF
TGTGCCAGCAGCGTAACAGATACGCAGTATTTT
>.|TRBV24-1|TRBJ2-1|.
CATSDFRGDSYNEQFF
TGTGCCACCAGTGATTTCAGAGGGGACTCCTACAATGAGCAGTTCTTC
>.|TRBV6-1|TRBJ1-1|.
CASTYEGYEAFF
TGTGCCAGCACCTACGAGGGGTACGAAGCTTTCTTT
>.|TRBV7-6|TRBJ2-2|TRBD1
CASLGPQGVNTGELFF
TGTGCCAGCCTAGGGCCACAGGGGGTCAACACCGGGGAGCTGTTTTTT
>once|TRBV7-9|TRBJ2-3|.
CASSFNEHTDTQYF
TGTGCCAGCAGCTTCAATGAGCACACAGATACGCAGTATTTT
>.|TRBV25-1|TRBJ2-3|.
CASSERQLSTDTQYF
TGTGCCAGCAGTGAACGCCAACTAAGCACAGATACGCAGTATTTT
>.|TRBV3-1/TRBV3-2|TRBJ1-3|TRBD1
CASRSGTGVGNTIYF
TGTGCCAGCAGGTCCGGGACAGGGGTCGGAAACACCATATATTTT
>.|TRBV15|TRBJ1-4|.
CATSFFESATNEKLFF
TGTGCCACCAGTTTCTTTGAAAGTGCAACTAATGAAAAACTGTTTTTT
>.|TRBV3-1/TRBV3-2|TRBJ1-1|.
CASSQEWGNTEAFF
TGTGCCAGCAGCCAAGAATGGGGGAACACTGAAGCTTTCTTT
>.|TRBV3-1/TRBV3-2|TRBJ1-2|.
CASSQEGGYTF
TGTGCCAGCAGCCAAGAAGGGGGCTACACCTTC
>.|TRBV6-5|TRBJ1-1|.
CASSYSFQNTEAFF
TGTGCCAGCAGTTACTCGTTCCAGAACACTGAAGCTTTCTTT
>.|TRBV29-1|TRBJ2-1|TRBD2
CSVVSLAGYNEQFF
TGCAGCGTTGTCTCACTAGCGGGGTACAATGAGCAGTTCTTC
>.|TRBV5-1|TRBJ2-2|.
CASSLSTGSNTGELFF
TGCGCCAGCAGTCTTTCGACAGGATCGAACACCGGGGAGCTGTTTTTT
>.|TRBV15|TRBJ2-2|TRBD2
CATSRTSGNALNTGELFF
TGTGCCACCAGCAGAACTAGCGGGAACGCCTTGAACACCGGGGAGCTGTTTTTT
>.|TRBV27|TRBJ1-2|.
CASSYPGRGYTF
TGTGCCAGCAGTTACCCCGGCAGGGGCTACACCTTC
>.|TRBV6-6|TRBJ1-5|TRBD1
CASRATGDVGQPQHF
TGTGCCAGCAGGGCGACAGGGGATGTTGGTCAGCCCCAGCATTTT
>.|TRBV7-8|TRBJ1-1|.
CASSLETSITEAFF
TGTGCCAGCAGCTTAGAAACTAGTATCACTGAAGCTTTCTTT
>.|TRBV27|TRBJ1-1|.
CASSTGLEAFF
TGTGCCAGCAGTACCGGACTCGAAGCTTTCTTT
>.|TRBV7-8|TRBJ1-1|.
CASSLEFGGGTEAFF
TGTGCCAGCAGCTTAGAGTTCGGGGGCGGAACTGAAGCTTTCTTT
>.|TRBV7-9|TRBJ1-6|TRBD1
CASSLVGGQRSPLHF
TGTGCCAGCAGCTTAGTAGGGGGACAGCGGTCACCCCTCCACTTT
>.|TRBV5-4|TRBJ1-2|.
CASSSGRGAYGYTF
TGTGCCAGCAGCTCGGGACGCGGGGCCTATGGCTACACCTTC
>.|TRBV19|TRBJ2-3|TRBD2
CASSIRASGSDTQYF
TGTGCCAGTAGTATTAGGGCTAGCGGGAGCGATACGCAGTATTTT